The 13 T cell receptor beta chains reported below all come from one sample, sequenced in a study of blood T cell repertoires in COVID-19. Libraries were prepared by immunoSEQ multiplex PCR; TCRdb keeps only in-frame clonotypes and omits some of them. The sample carries some 97,000 clones, approximately 91% recorded once. The specimen sequenced was peripheral blood. Receptor source: a man between 60 and 75 years old with acute or convalescent COVID-19.

The V call is TRBV30, the J call TRBJ1-3, with 11 nucleotides matching TRBD1. The J segment lost 2 bases and the V segment lost 1 base, leaving 4 bases of the junction unmatched. Germline assignment: CDR1 GTSNPN and CDR2 SVGIG (reference sequence). The CDR3 runs 16 residues. The DNA of the CDR3 is TGTGCCTGGAGTGGGGACAGGGGGTTTGCTGGAAACACCATATATTTT. Protein product: CAWSGDRGFAGNTIYF.

This sequence joins TRBV9 and TRBJ1-1; D call uncertain. This CDR3 spans 13 amino acids. CDR1 is SGDLS, CDR2 YYNGEE, per germline. The V end lost 0 bases, the J end lost 8 bases, and 11 bases lay between the germline ends. CDR3: CASSVGGQGEAFF. For the CDR3, the DNA is TGTGCCAGCAGCGTAGGCGGGCAAGGGGAAGCTTTCTTT.

This sequence joins TRBV6-2 or TRBV6-3 and TRBJ1-5; D is unresolved. The CDR3 is 13 amino acids. V was pared by 6 bases and J by 4 bases, with 10 bases between. CDR1 MNHEY and CDR2 SVGEGT come from the germline V gene. The CDR3 DNA reads TGTGCCAGCAGCCCTACTTGGAATCAGCCCCAGCATTTT. Residues: CASSPTWNQPQHF.

V gene TRBV19 combines with J gene TRBJ2-7, with a possible D match to TRBD2 (5 bases). This CDR3 contains 18 residues. V lost 3 bases to trimming and J lost 3 bases, with 24 bases between them. Germline V CDR1 and CDR2: LNHDA, SQIVND (reference sequence). The CDR3 nucleotides are TGTGCCAGTAGTATCCCACGACTCGACCGACTACCTCTCTACGAGCAGTACTTC. Translating it yields CASSIPRLDRLPLYEQYF.

This chain connects TRBV10-2 to TRBJ2-7; 9 bases align to TRBD2. V shed 4 bases and J 2 bases; nucleotides not matched to a gene: 3. The CDR3 contains 14 residues. The germline V gene encodes CDR1 WSHSY and CDR2 SAAADI. CDR3 coding DNA: TGCGCCAGCAGTGTAAGCGGGAGGACCTACGAGCAGTACGTC. Its translation: CASSVSGRTYEQYV.

V usage is TRBV7-3 and J usage is TRBJ1-5, with 8 bases aligning to TRBD1. V lost 0 bases to trimming and J lost 3 bases; unmatched junction nucleotides: 10. The CDR3 consists of 18 residues. CDR1 and CDR2 (germline): SGHTA, FQGTGA. CDR3 in DNA: TGTGCCAGCAGCTTAACCGGCAGGGGGCGAAGGAACAATCAGCCCCAGCATTTT. Its translation is CASSLTGRGRRNNQPQHF.

The V and J genes are TRBV18 and TRBJ1-2; 7 positions agree with TRBD1. Trimming at V came to 3 bases and at J to 4 bases, leaving 8 bases not matched to a gene. The CDR3 spans 15 residues. Germline V lookup: CDR1 KGHSH, CDR2 LQKENI. CDR3 sequence reads: CASSPVPGQSYGYTF. The CDR3 nucleotides are TGTGCCAGCTCACCTGTCCCGGGACAGTCCTATGGCTACACCTTC.

This rearrangement joins TRBV30 to TRBJ1-2; no clear D. This CDR3 spans 11 amino acids. The V and J ends lost 5 bases and 5 bases respectively, with 9 bases between them. Germline V gene lookup returns CDR1 GTSNPN and CDR2 SVGIG (reference sequence). The CDR3 DNA follows: TGTGCCTGGGGGGAGTGGTATGGCTACACCTTC. It yields the protein CAWGEWYGYTF.

This rearrangement joins TRBV10-1 to TRBJ2-1, with a weak D call TRBD2 (5 bases). The V gene lost 2 bases and the J gene lost 7 bases, with 12 bases spanning the gap. The germline CDR1 and CDR2 sequences are WNHNN and SYGVQD (reference sequence). The CDR3 contains 14 residues. The CDR3 here is CASSENVAPNEQFF. In DNA, the CDR3 is TGCGCCAGCAGTGAGAATGTAGCGCCGAATGAGCAGTTCTTC.

The gene calls are TRBV18 and TRBJ1-5; TRBD1 aligns across 10 bases. Germline CDR1 is KGHSH and CDR2 is LQKENI. V trimming: 3 bases; J trimming: 7 bases; junction bases outside the gene matches: 6. The CDR3 has 15 residues. CDR3 DNA sequence: TGTGCCAGCTCACCGGACGGGACAGGGGACCAGCCCCAGCATTTT. It encodes CASSPDGTGDQPQHF.

The genes are TRBV11-2 and TRBJ1-5; D ambiguous. Germline V gene sequence: CDR1 SGHAT, CDR2 FQNNGV. V lost 0 bases, J lost 7 bases, and 22 bases lay in between. This CDR3 comprises 18 residues. This CDR3 reads CASSLDLEGWEDTQPQHF. As DNA, the CDR3 is TGTGCCAGCAGCTTAGACTTGGAGGGCTGGGAAGATACCCAGCCCCAGCATTTT.

The chain employs TRBV10-3 and TRBJ2-1; 7 nucleotides align to TRBD2. The CDR3 sequence is 15 residues long. Germline V gives CDR1 ENHRY, CDR2 SYGVKD. V shed 3 bases, J shed 3 bases, and the junction held 5 bases outside the gene matches. The CDR3 nucleotides are TGTGCCATCAGTGAATTTCCTAGCGGCTACAATGAGCAGTTCTTC. Translating it yields CAISEFPSGYNEQFF.

The DNA of the CDR3 is TGTGCCAGCAGTTCGGGGGGAGGCTACACCTTC. Its translation is CASSSGGGYTF. The rearrangement uses TRBV12-3 or TRBV12-4 and TRBJ1-2, with TRBD1 as a possible D gene (5 bases). This CDR3 spans 11 amino acids. Trimming shortened V by 4 bases and J by 8 bases, and 8 bases separated the two germline ends.